Below are 16 T cell receptor beta chains sequenced from a single sample in a study of graft-versus-host responses after intestinal transplantation. Generated by immunoSEQ multiplex PCR, the TCRdb table keeps only in-frame clones and is missing some. The data contain around 110,000 clones, 90% to 95% of them singletons. Antigen specificity for these receptors is unknown. The sequencing here drew on unstimulated CD8+ T cells sorted from spleen or lymph node cells, taken before transplant. The receptor set was obtained from a human donor who was the organ donor for an intestinal transplant.

The rearrangement links TRBV4-1 to TRBJ2-7, with a tentative D call TRBD1 (5 bases). CDR1 is MGHRA and CDR2 is YSYEKL in the germline V gene. Deletions cut 6 bases from V and 2 bases from J, with 23 bases between. The CDR3 is 17 amino acids. The CDR3 DNA reads TGCGCCAGCAGTCGAAGGGGCCTTCCCGGACGGCCCTACGAGCAGTACTTC. Its protein is CASSRRGLPGRPYEQYF.

This clone was detected only a few times. This rearrangement joins TRBV27 to TRBJ1-2; perhaps TRBD1 as D (6 bases). The CDR3 runs to 13 residues. Trimming shortened V by 1 base and J by 6 bases, and 9 bases separated the two germline ends. Germline CDR1 MNHEY, CDR2 SMNVEV (reference sequence). CDR3 sequence: CASSLFGGNGYTF. The CDR3 nucleotides are TGTGCCAGCAGTTTATTTGGGGGCAATGGCTACACCTTC.

CDR3 DNA sequence: TGTGCCAGCTCATCCGGGACTAGTAAGGCAGATACGCAGTATTTT. Amino acid sequence: CASSSGTSKADTQYF. The V and J genes are TRBV18 and TRBJ2-3; 8 positions match TRBD2. Germline-derived CDR1 and CDR2 are KGHSH and LQKENI. The V gene end was trimmed by 5 bases and the J gene end by 4 bases; junction bases not matched to a gene: 8. This CDR3 spans 15 amino acids.

The genes are TRBV10-3 and TRBJ1-2, with unresolved D. Germline-derived CDR1 and CDR2 are ENHRY and SYGVKD. V was pared by 0 bases and J by 3 bases, with 11 bases between. The CDR3 covers 15 residues. The CDR3 coding sequence is TGTGCCATCAGTGAGTCATGGGAGTGGTACTATGGCTACACCTTC. Translated, it gives CAISESWEWYYGYTF.

This chain joins TRBV13 and TRBJ2-5, with TRBD2 matching 8 bases. Trimming removed 4 bases from V and 5 bases from J; junction bases left unmatched: 9. The CDR3 has 15 amino acids. Germline values: CDR1 PRHDT, CDR2 FYEKMQ (reference sequence). The CDR3 DNA sequence: TGTGCCAGCAGCTCCAGAGCGGGAGTTAAGGAGACCCAGTACTTC. Its protein product is CASSSRAGVKETQYF.

In DNA, the CDR3 is TGTGCCAGTAGTATAATCTCTGGGGGTACGGGGTACAATGAGCAGTTCTTC. Amino acid sequence: CASSIISGGTGYNEQFF. The chain is built from TRBV19 and TRBJ2-1; D tentatively reads TRBD1 or TRBD2 (5 bases each). Trimming took 2 bases from V and 4 from J, leaving 18 bases between them. CDR1 is LNHDA, CDR2 SQIVND, per germline (reference sequence). The CDR3 loop spans 17 amino acids.

The chain has TRBV5-1 and TRBJ1-2, with TRBD1 as a possible D gene (5 bases). This CDR3 has 17 residues. The germline CDR1 and CDR2 sequences are SGHRS and YFSETQ. The germline V and J ends were trimmed by 4 bases and 4 bases, with 23 bases remaining between them. The CDR3 is CASSPLRDPVISYGYTF. In DNA form, the CDR3 reads TGCGCCAGCAGCCCTCTTCGGGACCCAGTTATTAGCTATGGCTACACCTTC.

The CDR3 region has the DNA TGTGCCAGTAGTATAGGAGGACTAGCCACCTACAATGAGCAGTTCTTC. Translated: CASSIGGLATYNEQFF. V usage is TRBV19 and J usage is TRBJ2-1, with 8 bases matching TRBD2. J gave up 2 bases and V 1 base, and 4 bases lay outside the gene matches. Germline V gene data show CDR1 as LNHDA and CDR2 as SQIVND (reference sequence). The CDR3 loop spans 16 amino acids.

The chain employs TRBV5-5 and TRBJ1-3; no clear D. V was shortened by 4 bases and J by 0 bases, with 11 bases between the two germline ends. The CDR3 consists of 15 residues. The germline gives CDR1 SGHKS, CDR2 YYEKEE (reference sequence). The CDR3 region has the DNA TGTGCCAGCAGCCCGACACTCAACTCTGGAAACACCATATATTTT. It codes for CASSPTLNSGNTIYF.

The V gene is TRBV4-1, the J gene TRBJ2-3; D may be TRBD1 (6 bases). V gave up 4 bases and J gave up 4 bases, with 15 bases separating them. Germline CDR1 is MGHRA and CDR2 is YSYEKL. The length of the CDR3 is 15 residues. CDR3 residues: CASSLMDSVADTQYF. The CDR3, as DNA: TGCGCCAGCAGCCTAATGGACAGTGTGGCAGATACGCAGTATTTT.

This CDR3 reads CASRGSANEKLFF. In DNA form, the CDR3 reads TGTGCCAGCAGAGGGAGTGCTAATGAAAAACTGTTTTTT. The chain recombines TRBV7-9 with TRBJ1-4, with D unclear. In germline, CDR1 is SEHNR, CDR2 FQNEAQ (reference sequence). The V and J ends lost 6 bases and 3 bases respectively, with 8 bases between them. The CDR3 totals 13 residues.

V usage is TRBV30 and J usage is TRBJ2-3; 8 bases agree with TRBD2. V shed 8 bases, J shed 6 bases, and the junction held 16 bases outside the gene matches. The CDR3 consists of 15 residues. Germline CDR1 reads GTSNPN; CDR2 reads SVGIG (reference sequence). For the CDR3, the DNA is TGTGCCCGACAAGGAACGGGAGGGCTGGCGGATACGCAGTATTTT. It is translated as CARQGTGGLADTQYF.

The chain joins TRBV27 to TRBJ1-2, with TRBD1 matching over 9 bases. The V gene's germline CDR1 is MNHEY and CDR2 SMNVEV (reference sequence). Trimming took 2 bases from V and 2 from J; bases not matched to a gene: 3. The CDR3 extends over 15 amino acids. This CDR3 reads CASSLKGTGNYGYTF. The CDR3 coding sequence is TGTGCCAGCAGTTTAAAGGGGACAGGGAACTATGGCTACACCTTC.

V usage is TRBV13 and J usage is TRBJ2-3; 10 bases are a match to TRBD2. V lost 0 bases and J lost 4; bases outside the gene matches: 7. The CDR3 covers 17 residues. Germline loops: CDR1 PRHDT, CDR2 FYEKMQ (reference sequence). Here the CDR3 DNA reads TGTGCCAGCAGCTTAGGCCTAAAGCGGGAGGGGCCAGATACGCAGTATTTT. Encoded protein: CASSLGLKREGPDTQYF.

This chain joins TRBV11-2 and TRBJ2-7, with no clear D. Germline V gives CDR1 SGHAT, CDR2 FQNNGV. The CDR3 covers 13 residues. Trimming took 1 base from V and 6 from J, leaving 10 bases between them. CDR3 in amino acids: CASSLGPILEQYF. DNA for the CDR3: TGTGCCAGCAGCTTAGGCCCCATACTCGAGCAGTACTTC. Using reference TRBV11-2 and TRBJ2-7 for the parts outside the CDR3, the full variable domain is EAGVAQSPRYKIIEKRQSVAFWCNPISGHATLYWYQQILGQGPKLLIQFQNNGVVDDSQLPKDRFSAERLKGVDSTLKIQPAKLEDSAVYLCASSLGPILEQYFGPGTRLTVT.

Worth noting for this clone: One junction end does not reproduce the germline sequence, and a read error may be involved. The chain joins TRBV18 to TRBJ1-1, with D possibly being TRBD1 (5 bases). The CDR3 is 15 residues long. Germline V gene sequence: CDR1 KGHSH, CDR2 LQKENI. The CDR3: CVSSLMGLMNTEAFF. The CDR3 DNA sequence: TGTGTCAGCTCCCTAATGGGACTGATGAACACTGAAGCTTTCTTT.